The T cell receptor beta chain under discussion was sequenced for a study of human T cells and chemical hapten exposure. The wider study: The sensitizing agent was 2% DPC, placed on 2 cm by 2 cm of upper inner arm skin. There were weekly diphenylcyclopropenone doses to the scalp for patients throughout the roughly 24-week study.

Study findings and constraints: Given that the donors had alopecia, their immune response may differ from that seen in healthy people.

In regard to this clonotype: Its antigen is unknown.

Time point defined: patch test 2, 6 weeks after DPC sensitization. The treatment denotes: therapeutic diphenylcyclopropenone sensitization with weekly scalp DPC. What the library attached to individual cDNA molecules were unique molecular identifiers. TCRdb itself ran the RACE reads through MiXCR, one entry per CDR3 protein. The data hold tens of thousands of distinct CDR3 sequences, with roughly 9.6% observed a single time. The receptor was derived from a man aged 40-49 years with alopecia areata. Some clones in this sample may be carry-over from other donors' samples. Sequenced material: whole blood, taken in connection with sensitization to the hapten diphenylcyclopropenone (DPC).

The CDR3 sequence is CASSQGPDDTQYF. Written as DNA, the CDR3 is TGCGCCAGCAGCCAAGGGCCAGATGATACGCAGTATTTT. The rearrangement joins TRBV4-1 to TRBJ2-3; D not resolved. This CDR3 has 13 residues. V was pared by 1 base and J by 6 bases, with 8 bases between. Germline V lookup: CDR1 MGHRA, CDR2 YSYEKL.